This is a list of T cell receptor beta chains from one sample in a study of shared clonotypes between healthy human individuals. Using immunoSEQ multiplex PCR, the repertoire was profiled, and TCRdb retains in-frame clones only, with some absent. The repertoire consists of about 530,000 clones, with roughly 79% occurring once and the leading ten covering around 13%. Sequenced sample: PBMCs. The receptors shown here come from a woman in her 40s in good health. Some clones in this sample may be carry-over from other donors' samples. Both conserved end residues are part of each CDR3. A D gene is named only where the DNA matches it firmly. Rows may omit the clone size; those that give it use once, few, many or a size class.

CDR3nt: TGTGCCAGCAGTGAAACAGGGGGCGTCTATTCACCCCTCCACTTT
CDR3aa: CASSETGGVYSPLHF
d_gene: TRBD1
abundance: -
j_gene: TRBJ1-6
v_gene: TRBV28

CDR3nt: TGTGCCAGCAGACCCAGGACTAGCTGGGGGTACAATGAGCAGTTCTTC
CDR3aa: CASRPRTSWGYNEQFF
d_gene: TRBD2
abundance: -
j_gene: TRBJ2-1
v_gene: TRBV27

CDR3nt: TGTGCCAGCAGTTTATCGGGCAGCTTGAACACTGAAGCTTTCTTT
CDR3aa: CASSLSGSLNTEAFF
d_gene: -
abundance: -
j_gene: TRBJ1-1
v_gene: TRBV27

CDR3nt: TGCGCCAGCAGCCAGGGACTAGCGGGAGACACGGCGTCAGAGACCCAGTACTTC
CDR3aa: CASSQGLAGDTASETQYF
d_gene: TRBD2
abundance: -
j_gene: TRBJ2-5
v_gene: TRBV4-1

CDR3nt: TGCGCCAGCAGCCGGGACAGGGCCAGTAATGAAAAACTGTTTTTT
CDR3aa: CASSRDRASNEKLFF
d_gene: TRBD1
abundance: -
j_gene: TRBJ1-4
v_gene: TRBV5-1

CDR3nt: TGTGCCAGCAGCTACACCACTAGCGTCTCCTACGAGCAGTACTTC
CDR3aa: CASSYTTSVSYEQYF
d_gene: TRBD2
abundance: -
j_gene: TRBJ2-7
v_gene: TRBV7-8

CDR3nt: TGTGCCAGCAGCTCCCGGGACAGAGTTGAAAAACTGTTTTTT
CDR3aa: CASSSRDRVEKLFF
d_gene: TRBD1
abundance: -
j_gene: TRBJ1-4
v_gene: TRBV5-4

CDR3nt: TGTGCCAGTAGCGGGCGGAGGGCGGGAGGCTACGAGCAGTACTTC
CDR3aa: CASSGRRAGGYEQYF
d_gene: TRBD2
abundance: -
j_gene: TRBJ2-7
v_gene: TRBV19

CDR3nt: TGTGCCAGTAGTATGCCGGGACAGGGGGCTGGAGATACGCAGTATTTT
CDR3aa: CASSMPGQGAGDTQYF
d_gene: TRBD1
abundance: -
j_gene: TRBJ2-3
v_gene: TRBV19

CDR3nt: TGTGCCAGCAGCCAAGAGGTGGGAGTGGGTGGAAACGAGCAGTACTTC
CDR3aa: CASSQEVGVGGNEQYF
d_gene: -
abundance: many
j_gene: TRBJ2-7
v_gene: TRBV4-2

CDR3nt: TGTGCCAGCAGCTCGAGGCGGGTGCAGAGGGGTGAAAAACTGTTTTTT
CDR3aa: CASSSRRVQRGEKLFF
d_gene: -
abundance: -
j_gene: TRBJ1-4
v_gene: TRBV5-6

CDR3nt: TGTGCCAGCAGCAGCAACCAGGGACAGGGCACAGATACGCAGTATTTT
CDR3aa: CASSSNQGQGTDTQYF
d_gene: TRBD1
abundance: -
j_gene: TRBJ2-3
v_gene: TRBV5-6

CDR3nt: TGTGCCAGCAGCCAAGACCGGGACAGCTATGGCTACACCTTC
CDR3aa: CASSQDRDSYGYTF
d_gene: TRBD1
abundance: -
j_gene: TRBJ1-2
v_gene: TRBV14

CDR3nt: TGTGCCAGTAGTAACTTCATGGGGACTGATGGCTACACCTTC
CDR3aa: CASSNFMGTDGYTF
d_gene: -
abundance: -
j_gene: TRBJ1-2
v_gene: TRBV19

CDR3nt: TGTGCCAGCAGCCCCGGGACTAGCGGGAGAGGGGAGCTGTTTTTT
CDR3aa: CASSPGTSGRGELFF
d_gene: TRBD2
abundance: -
j_gene: TRBJ2-2
v_gene: TRBV5-6

CDR3nt: TGTGCCAGCAGCCGCGGACTAGCGGGCATCCCCCCTTCCTACGAGCAGTACTTC
CDR3aa: CASSRGLAGIPPSYEQYF
d_gene: TRBD2
abundance: once
j_gene: TRBJ2-7
v_gene: TRBV7-2

CDR3nt: TGTGCCAGCAGGTACAGGGGGCGCATCGATGAGCAGTTCTTC
CDR3aa: CASRYRGRIDEQFF
d_gene: TRBD1
abundance: once
j_gene: TRBJ2-1
v_gene: TRBV6-1

CDR3nt: TGTGCCAGCAGTAGGGCAGGCGAGCAGTACTTC
CDR3aa: CASSRAGEQYF
d_gene: -
abundance: -
j_gene: TRBJ2-7
v_gene: TRBV6-5

CDR3nt: TGTGCCAGCAGTGACAGAACGAGAGGGACAGGGAAGAATCAGCCCCAGCATTTT
CDR3aa: CASSDRTRGTGKNQPQHF
d_gene: TRBD1
abundance: -
j_gene: TRBJ1-5
v_gene: TRBV14

CDR3nt: TGTGCCAGCAGCCAGACAGGTCCTGGAAACACCATATATTTT
CDR3aa: CASSQTGPGNTIYF
d_gene: -
abundance: -
j_gene: TRBJ1-3
v_gene: TRBV7-3

CDR3nt: TGTGCCAGCAGCTCCGACAGAAAACCGCCCCCAACTAATGAAAAACTGTTTTTT
CDR3aa: CASSSDRKPPPTNEKLFF
d_gene: -
abundance: -
j_gene: TRBJ1-4
v_gene: TRBV7-9

CDR3nt: TGTGCCAGCAGCCCCCAGGGGGAGGGGGTCGGCTACACCTTC
CDR3aa: CASSPQGEGVGYTF
d_gene: TRBD1
abundance: -
j_gene: TRBJ1-2
v_gene: TRBV7-3

CDR3nt: TGTGCCAGCAGCTTGGACAGGGCGAACACTGAAGCTTTCTTT
CDR3aa: CASSLDRANTEAFF
d_gene: TRBD1
abundance: -
j_gene: TRBJ1-1
v_gene: TRBV7-2

CDR3nt: TGCGCCAGCAGCACCGCGTCCTACAATGAGCAGTTCTTC
CDR3aa: CASSTASYNEQFF
d_gene: -
abundance: -
j_gene: TRBJ2-1
v_gene: TRBV5-1